These 19 T cell receptor beta chains were sequenced from one sample in a study of identical twins. Each CDR3 protein gets one entry after TCRdb re-called the 5' RACE reads with MiXCR. The sample holds some 590,000 distinct CDR3 sequences, more than 9% seen once. The same data also went into a second study, on yellow fever vaccine responses in identical twins.

Sequencing used PBMCs. These receptors originate from a woman under 30 in good health.

This clonotype has only a few counts. This chain connects TRBV25-1 to TRBJ2-7, with D hard to call. The length of the CDR3 is 16 residues. Germline CDR1 MGHDK, CDR2 SYGVNS. The V gene lost 0 bases and the J gene lost 1 base, with 13 bases spanning the gap. The CDR3 coding sequence is TGTGCCAGCAGTGAATATGGTGGGTCCGCTTCCTACGAGCAGTACTTC. This translates into CASSEYGGSASYEQYF.

This clonotype was seen ten or more times. The chain recombines TRBV20-1 with TRBJ2-7; TRBD2 agrees at 8 bases. The CDR3 has 13 amino acids. Trimming cost V 3 bases and J 2 bases; bases outside gene matches: 3. Germline loops: CDR1 DFQATT, CDR2 SNEGSKA (reference sequence). CDR3 residues: CSARASGPYEQYF. DNA for the CDR3: TGCAGTGCTAGGGCTAGCGGGCCCTACGAGCAGTACTTC.

This rearrangement joins TRBV24-1 to TRBJ2-7; D is possibly TRBD2 (6 bases). V shed 5 bases and J shed 7 bases, with 11 bases lying between them. The CDR3 loop spans 12 amino acids. Germline CDR1 reads KGHDR; CDR2 reads SFDVKD. The CDR3 loop is CATSGLEGEQYF. In DNA form, the CDR3 reads TGTGCCACCAGTGGCCTGGAGGGAGAGCAGTACTTC.

This sequence joins TRBV6-1 and TRBJ2-1; the match to TRBD2 covers 7 bases. V shed 6 bases and J 10 bases; nucleotides not matched to a gene: 12. The germline CDR1 and CDR2 sequences are MNHNS and SASEGT. CDR3 length: 14 amino acids. The CDR3 bases are TGTGCCAGCAGAGAACTCCCCCGGGGGGTCGAGCAGTTCTTC. Protein: CASRELPRGVEQFF.

In its sample, this clonotype was seen a few times. The rearrangement links TRBV5-1 to TRBJ2-1, with TRBD2 as a possible D gene (6 bases). Deletions cut 2 bases from V and 0 bases from J, with 9 bases between. Germline lookup yields CDR1 SGHRS and CDR2 YFSETQ. The CDR3 consists of 15 residues. CDR3 nucleotides: TGCGCCAGCAGCTTCGTGGGAGGCTCCTACAATGAGCAGTTCTTC. Amino acid sequence: CASSFVGGSYNEQFF.

CDR3 bases: TGTGCCAGCAGCTCCGGACACGGTTCCCTCTCTGGGGCCAACGTCCTGACTTTC. Translation: CASSSGHGSLSGANVLTF. The genes are TRBV5-6 and TRBJ2-6; D is perhaps TRBD1 (5 bases). The V gene lost 3 bases and the J gene lost 0 bases, with 16 bases spanning the gap. The V gene's germline CDR1 is SGHDT and CDR2 YYEEEE. This CDR3 region has 18 residues.

The table lists this clonotype with many counts. The gene calls are TRBV5-1 and TRBJ2-5; D not resolved. The V end lost 3 bases, the J end lost 8 bases, and 8 bases lay between the germline ends. Germline V gene data show CDR1 as SGHRS and CDR2 as YFSETQ. CDR3 length: 11 amino acids. DNA for the CDR3: TGCGCCAGCAGCTCAGGAACCACCCAGTACTTC. Encoded protein: CASSSGTTQYF.

The rearrangement joins TRBV10-3 to TRBJ2-7; D gene ambiguous. The CDR3 is 14 residues long. Germline-derived CDR1 and CDR2 are ENHRY and SYGVKD. V was shortened by 0 bases and J by 0 bases, with 6 bases between the two germline ends. The DNA of the CDR3 is TGTGCCATCAGTGAGTCTACGTACTCCTACGAGCAGTACTTC. It yields the protein CAISESTYSYEQYF.

This clonotype was seen ten or more times. The genes are TRBV6-5 and TRBJ2-1; maybe TRBD1 (5 bases). Trimming cost V 4 bases and J 10 bases, with 8 bases left between them. In germline, CDR1 is MNHEY, CDR2 SVGAGI. This CDR3 spans 11 amino acids. The CDR3 spells CASSSKGEQFF. The CDR3 bases are TGTGCCAGCAGTTCCAAGGGGGAGCAGTTCTTC.

This clonotype was counted between two and nine times. The chain links TRBV7-2 to TRBJ1-1; D perhaps matches TRBD1 (5 bases). Per germline, CDR1 SGHTA and CDR2 FQGNSA. This CDR3 region has 13 residues. V gave up 2 bases and J gave up 5 bases, with 9 bases separating them. DNA of the CDR3: TGTGCCAGCAGCTTAAGGGGTAGGACTGAAGCTTTCTTT. The encoded protein is CASSLRGRTEAFF.

The chain has TRBV24-1 and TRBJ2-7, with 10 bases fitting TRBD1. V trimming: 3 bases; J trimming: 2 bases; junction bases outside the gene matches: 9. This CDR3 region has 17 residues. Germline values: CDR1 KGHDR, CDR2 SFDVKD. CDR3 DNA: TGTGCCACCAGTGATGTCGTGTCCGGGACAGGGGCCTACGAGCAGTACTTC. Its protein is CATSDVVSGTGAYEQYF.

The chain uses TRBV7-8 and TRBJ2-7; 8 bases line up with TRBD2. Germline lookup yields CDR1 SGHVS and CDR2 FQNEAQ. This CDR3 is built from 15 residues. Unmatched junction bases numbered 5, after V lost 2 bases and J lost 2 bases. CDR3 in amino acids: CASSLLAGGTYEQYF. The CDR3 DNA is TGTGCCAGCAGCTTATTGGCGGGGGGAACCTACGAGCAGTACTTC.

This clonotype was counted at least ten times. The chain links TRBV12-3 or TRBV12-4 to TRBJ2-2; 8 positions match TRBD1. This CDR3 is 15 amino acids long. The ends lost 5 bases at V and 3 bases at J; junction bases unmatched: 5. CDR3 sequence: CASSRKTGDTGELFF. The CDR3 bases are TGTGCCAGCAGTCGAAAGACAGGGGACACCGGGGAGCTGTTTTTT.

The V and J genes are TRBV7-3 and TRBJ2-2; TRBD1 might be the D (5 bases). Trimming pared 1 base from V and 4 bases from J, leaving 10 bases between. Germline V lookup: CDR1 SGHTA, CDR2 FQGTGA. This CDR3 is built from 15 residues. CDR3 bases: TGTGCCAGCAGCTTAAAAGGGGCATCCACCGGGGAGCTGTTTTTT. Its translation is CASSLKGASTGELFF.

This clonotype showed up many times. This chain connects TRBV28 to TRBJ2-7; 7 bases align to TRBD1. Trimming removed 4 bases from V and 1 base from J; junction bases left unmatched: 4. Germline-derived CDR1 and CDR2 are MDHEN and SYDVKM. The CDR3 runs to 14 residues. The CDR3 sequence: CASSYTGDSYEQYF. In DNA form, the CDR3 reads TGTGCCAGCAGTTACACAGGGGATTCCTACGAGCAGTACTTC.

This clonotype was observed a handful of times. This chain uses TRBV27 with TRBJ2-3; 11 nucleotides agree with TRBD2. Trimming took 5 bases from V and 6 from J; bases not matched to a gene: 7. Germline CDR1 is MNHEY and CDR2 is SMNVEV (reference sequence). CDR3 size: 15 residues. In DNA, the CDR3 is TGTGCCAGCAGTCCACCGACTAGCGGGACGGATACGCAGTATTTT. Protein: CASSPPTSGTDTQYF.

This clonotype came up a few times. V and J are TRBV7-2 and TRBJ2-2; 7 bases line up with TRBD2. The ends lost 4 bases at V and 5 bases at J; junction bases unmatched: 7. This CDR3 spans 15 amino acids. Germline values: CDR1 SGHTA, CDR2 FQGNSA. The chain's CDR3 is CASSSIWGGTGELFF. CDR3 nucleotide sequence: TGTGCCAGCAGCTCCATTTGGGGGGGGACCGGGGAGCTGTTTTTT.

The chain has TRBV3-1 and TRBJ2-7; TRBD2 matches 7 bases. The junction had 9 bases not matched to a gene; V was cut back by 0 bases and J by 1 base. Per germline, CDR1 LGHDT and CDR2 YNNKEL (reference sequence). CDR3 length equals 17 residues. The chain's CDR3 is CASSQDLGGSPSYEQYF. The CDR3, as DNA: TGTGCCAGCAGCCAAGATCTGGGCGGGAGCCCGTCCTACGAGCAGTACTTC.

CDR3 sequence reads: CASSPGQGESAFF. The DNA for the CDR3 is TGTGCCAGCTCACCAGGACAGGGTGAGTCAGCTTTCTTT. The chain carries TRBV18 and TRBJ1-1; 8 positions agree with TRBD1. V lost 2 bases, J lost 10 bases, and 6 bases stayed unmatched. Germline V gene sequence: CDR1 KGHSH, CDR2 LQKENI. This CDR3 has 13 residues.